The clone carrying this TCR beta chain was counted between two and nine times. Each CDR3 protein is one row after TCRdb ran MiXCR on the 5' RACE reads. The sample contains just over 350,000 distinct CDR3 sequences, about 15% of which appear only once. This sample was taken from a study of T-cell memory formation after mild COVID-19. J was trimmed by 13 bases and V by 5 bases; bases with no gene match: 5. Germline V CDR1 and CDR2: MNHEY, SVGEGT. This CDR3 contains 12 residues. This chain uses TRBV6-2 or TRBV6-3 with TRBJ1-6; 7 nucleotides align to TRBD1. The sample taken for sequencing was PBMCs or a T cell subset sorted from them (not recorded which). This sequence originates from a man aged 18 to 29 who had mild COVID-19 (a few samples of this study predate the infection). Cell type and time point are not known. CDR3 sequence (DNA): TGTGCCAGCAGTGCCAGGGGGGCCCCCCTCCACTTT. Residues: CASSARGAPLHF.